What follows are 4 T cell receptor beta chains derived from one specimen sequenced in a study of Graves' ophthalmopathy and Graves' hyperthyroidism (dated by TCRdb to 2017 to 2018). The sample was run on an Illumina HiSeq 2000. For repertoire sequencing, the TCR beta CDR3 regions were amplified from RNA transcripts. The first round was an RT-PCR using HTBI primers with the Qiagen OneStep RT-PCR kit, and this first round was followed by a second-round multiplex PCR, then size selection and purification. TCRdb reprocessed the public reads (quality trimming at Q25 with fastp, clone calling with MiXCR) and kept in-frame beta chains. Each entry merges the rows of one CDR3 protein and shows their most common DNA and genes. The sample table contains over 450,000 distinct CDR3 sequences; only one count was recorded for around an eighth of them. The top ten clones comprise 9.8% of the sample. Material: blood. These receptors came from a woman in her 30s with Graves' ophthalmopathy. Donor details come from another sample of the same person, matched by shared clones.

This clonotype has only a few counts. The rearrangement uses TRBV5-1 and TRBJ2-5; 7 nucleotides agree with TRBD1. CDR1 is SGHRS, CDR2 YFSETQ, per germline. V shed 5 bases and J 6 bases; nucleotides not matched to a gene: 19. The CDR3 is made up of 17 amino acids. The CDR3 is CASRPPRDSLTPQTQYF. The CDR3 DNA follows: TGCGCCAGCAGGCCACCCCGGGACAGTTTAACTCCACAGACCCAGTACTTC.

This rearrangement joins TRBV20-1 to TRBJ2-7, with D perhaps matching TRBD1 (5 bases). The germline V gene has CDR1 DFQATT and CDR2 SNEGSKA (reference sequence). The CDR3 is 14 residues long. V gave up 6 bases and J gave up 0 bases, with 15 bases separating them. The CDR3 DNA reads as TGCAGTGCGCAGTCAGGGTATCGCTCCTACGAGCAGTACTTC. As protein: CSAQSGYRSYEQYF.

In regard to this clonotype: One end of the junction fails to match germline, which may point to a read error. The chain links TRBV6-2 or TRBV6-3 to TRBJ1-1; 7 bases map to TRBD1. The CDR3 runs 13 residues. Germline lookup yields CDR1 MNHEY and CDR2 SVGEGT. In nucleotides, the CDR3 is TGTGCCAGCGCGGTCAGGGGGGACACTGAAGTTTTCTTT. It yields the protein CASAVRGDTEVFF.

In this sample, this clonotype turned up many times. The rearrangement uses TRBV7-3 and TRBJ1-3, with D maybe TRBD1 (5 bases). Trimming removed 0 bases at V and 4 bases at J, with 13 bases between. Germline CDR1 is SGHTA and CDR2 is FQGTGA. The CDR3 runs 16 residues. The CDR3 sequence is CASSLTGAGSGNTIYF. The CDR3 nucleotides are TGTGCCAGCAGCTTAACGGGTGCAGGGTCAGGAAACACCATATATTTT.